This record concerns one TCR beta chain sequence. The template was RNA from unsorted bulk tissue. The normal lung tissue was taken more than 3 cm from the tumor edge. The library came from three nested PCR rounds adapted from ARM-PCR protocols. Each CDR3 protein is one row after TCRdb ran MiXCR on the multiplex PCR reads. The data contain some 73,000 distinct CDR3 sequences, around 80% of them singletons. These data originate in a study of tumor and adjacent non-tumor tissue in lung cancer. The CDR3 totals 16 residues. The germline gives CDR1 MNHEY, CDR2 SVGAGI. Source material: distant non-tumor lung tissue. The TCR comes from a man between 60 and 75 years old with non-small cell lung cancer. The genes are TRBV6-5 and TRBJ2-7, with 9 bases identical to TRBD2. The CDR3 loop is CVTSYSSSGVTYEQYF. CDR3 DNA: TGTGTCACCAGTTACTCGTCTAGCGGGGTCACCTACGAGCAGTACTTC.